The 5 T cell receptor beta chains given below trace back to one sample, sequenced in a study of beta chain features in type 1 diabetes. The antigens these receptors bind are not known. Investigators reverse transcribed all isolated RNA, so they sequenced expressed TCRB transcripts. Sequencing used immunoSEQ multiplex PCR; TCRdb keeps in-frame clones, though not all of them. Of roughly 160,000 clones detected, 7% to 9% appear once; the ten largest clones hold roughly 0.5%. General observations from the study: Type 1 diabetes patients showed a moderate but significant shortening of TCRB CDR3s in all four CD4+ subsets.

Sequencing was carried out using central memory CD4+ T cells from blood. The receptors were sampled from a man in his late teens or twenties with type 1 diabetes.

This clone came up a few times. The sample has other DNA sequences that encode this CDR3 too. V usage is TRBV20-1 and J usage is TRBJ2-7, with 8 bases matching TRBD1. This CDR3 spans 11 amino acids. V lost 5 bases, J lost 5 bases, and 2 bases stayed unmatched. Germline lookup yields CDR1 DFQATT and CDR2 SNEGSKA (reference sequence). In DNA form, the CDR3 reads TGCAGTGCTGGACAGGGAAACGAGCAGTACTTC. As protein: CSAGQGNEQYF.

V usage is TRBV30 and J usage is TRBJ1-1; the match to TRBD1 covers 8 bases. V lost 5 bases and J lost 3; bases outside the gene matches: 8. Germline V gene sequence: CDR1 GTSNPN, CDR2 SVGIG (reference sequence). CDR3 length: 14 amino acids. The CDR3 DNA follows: TGTGCCTGGTCAACCTACAGGGGGGACACTGAAGCTTTCTTT. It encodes CAWSTYRGDTEAFF.

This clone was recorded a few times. The CDR3 spells CASSSPSAGGSYEQYF. For the CDR3, the DNA is TGTGCCAGCAGTTCCCCCTCTGCGGGGGGCTCCTACGAGCAGTACTTC. V is TRBV2 and J is TRBJ2-7, with TRBD2 matching 8 bases. In germline, CDR1 is SNHLY, CDR2 FYNNEI. The trim removed 5 bases at V and 0 bases at J, leaving 9 bases unmatched. The CDR3 runs to 16 residues.

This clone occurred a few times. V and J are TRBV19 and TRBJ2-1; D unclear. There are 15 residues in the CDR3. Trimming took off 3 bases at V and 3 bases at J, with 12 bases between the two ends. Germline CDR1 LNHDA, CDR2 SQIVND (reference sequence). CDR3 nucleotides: TGTGCCAGTAGTATTGAGGCCACGAGCTACAATGAGCAGTTCTTC. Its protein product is CASSIEATSYNEQFF.

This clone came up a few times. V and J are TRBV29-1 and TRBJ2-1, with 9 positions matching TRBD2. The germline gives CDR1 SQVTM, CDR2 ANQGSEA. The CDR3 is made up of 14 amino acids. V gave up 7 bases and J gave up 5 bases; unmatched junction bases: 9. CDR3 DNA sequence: TGCAGCGGTGGACGTCTAGCGGGACACAATGAGCAGTTCTTC. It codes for CSGGRLAGHNEQFF.